This TCR beta chain emerged from a study of T cell repertoires in ileal Crohn's disease. Study at large: Postoperative therapy was given to about half: 10 to 12 thiopurines, around 20 anti-TNF agents. Study-level results: High-frequency clones were more common in sorted CD8 than CD4 cells.

The CDR3 spans 15 residues. The V gene's germline CDR1 is SGHTA and CDR2 FQGTGA. After removal of 3 bases from V and 7 bases from J, the junction contained 7 bases not matched to a gene. This clone was counted between two and nine times. What it binds is unknown. Around 0.45 micrograms of biopsy DNA per sample underwent TCRB immunosequencing. Clones were read by immunoSEQ multiplex PCR, and TCRdb kept only the in-frame ones, dropping some. The sample lists 7,000 or so clones, around 72% occurring once. The specimen sequenced was ileal tissue. This TCR was sampled from an adult with Crohn's disease. J is TRBJ2-1 and V is TRBV7-3; 9 bases are shared with TRBD1. The CDR3 DNA sequence: TGTGCCAGCAGCTTGGGGAACAGGGGGCAGAATGAGCAGTTCTTC. Amino acids: CASSLGNRGQNEQFF.